A single count supports the clone carrying this TCR beta chain. This specimen comes from a study of siplizumab effects on memory and regulatory T cells. The protocol was immunoSEQ multiplex PCR, while the TCRdb copy is restricted to in-frame clones and leaves out a portion. The profile shows more than 85,000 clones, more than 80% of them singletons. Per germline, CDR1 MNHNS and CDR2 SASEGT. The V end was cut by 6 bases, the J end by 2 bases, with 11 bases between. CDR3 size: 14 residues. Material: CD4+ T cells sorted from blood. The origin of this receptor is a human donor in good health. The V gene is TRBV6-1, the J gene TRBJ2-1; D may be TRBD2 (6 bases). The CDR3 spells CASSGSNPYNEQFF. The CDR3 bases are TGTGCCAGCAGCGGGAGTAACCCCTACAATGAGCAGTTCTTC.